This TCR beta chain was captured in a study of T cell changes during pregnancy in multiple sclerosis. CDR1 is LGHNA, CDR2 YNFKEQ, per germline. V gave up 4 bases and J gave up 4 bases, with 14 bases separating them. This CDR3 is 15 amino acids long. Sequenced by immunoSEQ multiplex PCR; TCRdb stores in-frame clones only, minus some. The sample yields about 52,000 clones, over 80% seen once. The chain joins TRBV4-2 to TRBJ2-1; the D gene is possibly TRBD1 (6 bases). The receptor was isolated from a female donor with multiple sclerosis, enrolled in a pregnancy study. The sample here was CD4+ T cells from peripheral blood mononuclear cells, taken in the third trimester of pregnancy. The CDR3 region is CASSPDRRTYNEQFF. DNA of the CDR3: TGTGCCAGCAGCCCCGACAGGCGGACTTACAATGAGCAGTTCTTC.